The 30 T cell receptor beta chains given below trace back to one sample, sequenced in a study of blood T cell repertoires in COVID-19 (dated by TCRdb to 2019 to 2021). Receptors were amplified or captured by the immunoSEQ multiplex PCR assay. Imported from immuneACCESS, the table was reduced by TCRdb to in-frame sequences with V and J called. These copies leave out some clones; in studies compared against another copy, an unresolved V gene accounts for under half, and the cause of the remainder is not known. This sample is represented by approximately 50,000 clones; 75% to 95% of them were singletons. Clones ranked in the top ten supply 5.5% to 8% of the sample. Sequencing was carried out using peripheral blood. The receptors shown here come from a man aged 45 to 65 with active COVID-19.

This clone was counted between two and nine times. The rearrangement joins TRBV5-6 to TRBJ1-6, with TRBD1 as a possible D gene (6 bases). Trimming left V 3 bases short and J 4 bases short, with 14 bases between. The CDR3 sequence is 16 residues long. Germline assignment: CDR1 SGHDT and CDR2 YYEEEE. The CDR3 loop is CASSWGPGDYNSPLHF. In DNA, the CDR3 is TGTGCCAGCAGCTGGGGGCCAGGGGATTATAATTCACCCCTCCACTTT.

V and J are TRBV7-2 and TRBJ2-7; TRBD2 might be the D (5 bases). The CDR3 has 16 residues. V lost 1 base and J 3 bases, leaving 16 bases between the germline ends. The germline V gene encodes CDR1 SGHTA and CDR2 FQGNSA. The CDR3 region is CASSLEVERWGYEQYF. In DNA form, the CDR3 reads TGTGCCAGCAGCTTAGAAGTAGAGCGGTGGGGCTACGAGCAGTACTTC.

This chain links TRBV3-1 (or the pseudogene TRBV3-2) with TRBJ1-1; maybe TRBD1 (6 bases). CDR3 length equals 17 residues. Germline CDR1 is LGHDT and CDR2 is YNNKEL (reference sequence). V dropped 5 bases and J dropped 7 bases, with 26 bases sitting between them. The CDR3 DNA reads TGTGCCAGCAGCTCCCGACGGGACACCCAACTTAAAAGTGAAGCTTTCTTT. Amino acid sequence: CASSSRRDTQLKSEAFF.

The V gene is TRBV9, the J gene TRBJ2-5; D possibly corresponds to TRBD2 (7 bases). The CDR3 is 16 residues long. Between the trimmed V and J ends, which lost 4 bases and 1 base, there was a span of 17 bases. The germline gives CDR1 SGDLS, CDR2 YYNGEE. The CDR3 region is CASSPNRRGGQETQYF. CDR3 bases: TGTGCCAGCAGCCCCAACCGGAGGGGGGGCCAAGAGACCCAGTACTTC.

V usage is TRBV5-4 and J usage is TRBJ1-2; 11 nucleotides match TRBD1. V trimming: 4 bases; J trimming: 3 bases; junction bases outside the gene matches: 8. Germline lookup yields CDR1 SGHNT and CDR2 YYREEE (reference sequence). The CDR3 covers 16 residues. The chain's CDR3 is CASSLHRTGGDYGYTF. The CDR3 bases are TGTGCCAGCAGCCTACACCGGACAGGGGGCGACTATGGCTACACCTTC.

The gene calls are TRBV18 and TRBJ2-7; 7 positions match TRBD1. CDR3 size: 15 residues. Unmatched junction bases numbered 7, after V lost 0 bases and J lost 5 bases. From germline, CDR1 is KGHSH and CDR2 LQKENI. CDR3: CASSPPMGQNNEQYF. The CDR3 DNA is TGTGCCAGCTCACCACCCATGGGACAGAACAACGAGCAGTACTTC. Full variable domain (rest looked up from reference TRBV18 and TRBJ2-7): NAGVMQNPRHLVRRRGQEARLRCSPMKGHSHVYWYRQLPEEGLKFMVYLQKENIIDESGMPKERFSAEFPKEGPSILRIQQVVRGDSAAYFCASSPPMGQNNEQYFGPGTRLTVT.

CDR3 amino acids: CAWSVLRTGEQFF. The CDR3 coding sequence is TGTGCCTGGAGTGTACTGAGAACGGGAGAGCAGTTCTTC. This chain uses TRBV30 with TRBJ2-1; the D gene is possibly TRBD2 (5 bases). CDR1 GTSNPN and CDR2 SVGIG come from the germline V gene (reference sequence). The V end was cut by 0 bases, the J end by 10 bases, with 13 bases between. This CDR3 has 13 amino acids. The entire variable domain, with the rest obtained from reference TRBV30 and TRBJ2-1, is as follows: SQTIHQWPATLVQPVGSPLSLECTVEGTSNPNLYWYRQAAGRGLQLLFYSVGIGQISSEVPQNLSASRPQDRQFILSSKKLLLSDSGFYLCAWSVLRTGEQFFGPGTRLTVL.

V and J are TRBV2 and TRBJ1-6; 7 nucleotides agree with TRBD1. The CDR3 length is 15 residues. Trimming at V came to 8 bases and at J to 7 bases, leaving 11 bases not matched to a gene. Looked up from germline, CDR1 is SNHLY and CDR2 is FYNNEI. CDR3 region: CASRARQGNNSPLHF. In DNA, the CDR3 is TGTGCCAGCCGGGCTAGACAGGGAAACAATTCACCCCTCCACTTT.

In its sample, this clone was seen once. V gene TRBV7-9 combines with J gene TRBJ2-3; tentative D call: TRBD1 (6 bases). The germline V and J ends were trimmed by 1 base and 4 bases, with 9 bases remaining between them. CDR3 length equals 14 residues. Germline-derived CDR1 and CDR2 are SEHNR and FQNEAQ (reference sequence). The DNA of the CDR3 is TGTGCCAGCAGCTTAGACAGGGAAGCAGATACGCAGTATTTT. It encodes CASSLDREADTQYF. Full variable domain (rest looked up from reference TRBV7-9 and TRBJ2-3): DTGVSQNPRHKITKRGQNVTFRCDPISEHNRLYWYRQTLGQGPEFLTYFQNEAQLEKSRLLSDRFSAERPKGSFSTLEIQRTEQGDSAMYLCASSLDREADTQYFGPGTRLTVL.

The rearrangement uses TRBV3-1 (or the pseudogene TRBV3-2) and TRBJ1-1; TRBD1 agrees at 8 bases. Trimming removed 4 bases from V and 0 bases from J; junction bases left unmatched: 10. Germline CDR1 is LGHDT and CDR2 is YNNKEL (reference sequence). The CDR3 consists of 17 residues. CDR3 sequence reads: CASSRGQGLWVNTEAFF. The CDR3 DNA reads as TGTGCCAGCAGCCGCGGACAGGGACTGTGGGTGAACACTGAAGCTTTCTTT.

The chain is built from TRBV24-1 and TRBJ1-5; perhaps TRBD1 as D (5 bases). Per the germline V gene, CDR1 is KGHDR and CDR2 is SFDVKD. Deletions cut 3 bases from V and 0 bases from J, with 5 bases between. The CDR3 extends over 14 amino acids. The CDR3: CATSDQGSNQPQHF. The CDR3 DNA is TGTGCCACCAGTGATCAGGGTAGCAATCAGCCCCAGCATTTT.

CDR3 DNA sequence: TGTGCCAGCAGCCAAGGCGGCGGGAGGGTCGACAATGAGCAGTTCTTC. Translating gives CASSQGGGRVDNEQFF. This sequence joins TRBV3-1 (or the pseudogene TRBV3-2) and TRBJ2-1, with 9 nucleotides matching TRBD2. The CDR3 is 16 amino acids. Losses at the gene ends were 1 base for V and 5 bases for J; bases not matched to a gene: 6. CDR1 LGHDT and CDR2 YNNKEL come from the germline V gene (reference sequence).

The chain combines TRBV7-2 with TRBJ1-2; 8 nucleotides align to TRBD1. CDR1 is SGHTA and CDR2 is FQGNSA in the germline V gene. V dropped 4 bases and J dropped 5; count of bases not matched to a gene: 3. CDR3 length: 13 residues. CDR3 coding DNA: TGTGCCAGCAGCTATGACAGGGGATATGGCTACACCTTC. Translated: CASSYDRGYGYTF.

The rearrangement uses TRBV30 and TRBJ1-2; D is ambiguous. The V end lost 2 bases, the J end lost 1 base, and 5 bases lay between the germline ends. The CDR3 sequence is 12 residues long. Looked up from germline, CDR1 is GTSNPN and CDR2 is SVGIG (reference sequence). CDR3 protein: CAWSRDNYGYTF. CDR3 sequence (DNA): TGTGCCTGGAGTCGGGATAACTATGGCTACACCTTC.

V usage is TRBV21-1 and J usage is TRBJ1-2; the table's D call of TRBD1 was not tested on the DNA. TRBV21-1 is described as a pseudogene. The CDR3 consists of 15 residues. This CDR3 reads CASSKMTGNHYGYTF. The CDR3 DNA sequence: TGTGCCAGCAGCAAAATGACAGGGAACCACTATGGCTACACCTTC.

The chain is built from TRBV7-8 and TRBJ2-3; 10 bases fit TRBD2. The V gene end was trimmed by 1 base and the J gene end by 0 bases; junction bases not matched to a gene: 10. This CDR3 has 19 amino acids. Per germline, CDR1 SGHVS and CDR2 FQNEAQ. The chain's CDR3 is CASSLVVSGGIRSTDTQYF. The CDR3 nucleotides are TGTGCCAGCAGCTTAGTCGTTAGCGGGGGGATACGTAGCACAGATACGCAGTATTTT.

V usage is TRBV29-1 and J usage is TRBJ2-7; D might be TRBD1 (6 bases). CDR1 and CDR2 (germline): SQVTM, ANQGSEA. The V end lost 4 bases, the J end lost 7 bases, and 14 bases lay between the germline ends. There are 12 residues in the CDR3. The chain's CDR3 is CSVVGAVGEQYF. As DNA, the CDR3 is TGCAGCGTTGTGGGGGCGGTTGGGGAGCAGTACTTC.

The chain uses TRBV6-5 and TRBJ2-5, with TRBD1 matching 7 bases. The V gene's germline CDR1 is MNHEY and CDR2 SVGAGI. The V segment lost 0 bases and the J segment 2 bases; nucleotides outside the gene matches: 3. This CDR3 is built from 15 residues. The CDR3 here is CASSYSTGLQETQYF. The CDR3 DNA sequence: TGTGCCAGCAGTTACTCGACAGGGCTTCAAGAGACCCAGTACTTC.

The genes are TRBV19 and TRBJ2-1, with 9 bases lining up with TRBD1. Germline trimming cut 5 bases from V and 9 bases from J; bases unmatched to any gene: 11. The V gene's germline CDR1 is LNHDA and CDR2 SQIVND (reference sequence). CDR3 length equals 15 residues. Written as DNA, the CDR3 is TGTGCCAGTAGTGTGACAGGGGGGGGCACAACTGAGCAGTTCTTC. Its translation is CASSVTGGGTTEQFF.

The V and J genes are TRBV9 and TRBJ1-2; D is unresolved. The CDR3 runs to 12 residues. Germline V gene sequence: CDR1 SGDLS, CDR2 YYNGEE. V was clipped by 2 bases and J by 8 bases, with 10 bases between them. The CDR3 loop reads CASSVAQWGYTF. The DNA of the CDR3 is TGTGCCAGCAGCGTGGCCCAGTGGGGCTACACCTTC.

The J gene is TRBJ2-2, the V gene TRBV9, with a possible D match to TRBD2 (6 bases). The CDR3 runs to 16 residues. Trimming stripped 0 bases from V and 0 bases from J, with 9 bases between. Germline CDR1 reads SGDLS; CDR2 reads YYNGEE. The CDR3 reads CASSVAAGTNTGELFF. CDR3 nucleotide sequence: TGTGCCAGCAGCGTAGCAGCGGGCACGAACACCGGGGAGCTGTTTTTT.

In its sample, this clone was seen a few times. The chain joins TRBV5-6 to TRBJ1-3; perhaps TRBD1 as D (6 bases). The CDR3 spans 16 residues. Trimming shortened V by 4 bases and J by 2 bases, and 16 bases separated the two germline ends. Germline values: CDR1 SGHDT, CDR2 YYEEEE. The CDR3 reads CASSPDPGGTGNTIYF. The CDR3 nucleotides are TGTGCCAGCAGCCCCGACCCGGGGGGCACTGGAAACACCATATATTTT.

This clone was counted only a few times. This chain joins TRBV27 and TRBJ1-6, with 8 bases aligning to TRBD1. The germline V gene encodes CDR1 MNHEY and CDR2 SMNVEV (reference sequence). Trimming cost V 10 bases and J 13 bases; bases outside gene matches: 12. CDR3 length: 13 residues. CDR3 nucleotides: TGTGCCATAAGCCGGGACAGGCGAAGTCCCCTCCACTTT. Translation: CAISRDRRSPLHF.

The J gene is TRBJ1-1, the V gene TRBV3-1 (or the pseudogene TRBV3-2), with D perhaps TRBD1 (6 bases). Trimming cost V 1 base and J 4 bases, with 10 bases left between them. This CDR3 is built from 14 residues. The germline gives CDR1 LGHDT, CDR2 YNNKEL (reference sequence). The CDR3 reads CASSQAGVGTEAFF. The CDR3, as DNA: TGTGCCAGCAGCCAAGCAGGGGTTGGCACTGAAGCTTTCTTT.

This clone appeared a single time. The genes are TRBV5-1 and TRBJ2-1; D possibly corresponds to TRBD2 (5 bases). The V gene lost 0 bases and the J gene lost 10 bases, with 8 bases spanning the gap. The CDR3 covers 12 residues. CDR1 is SGHRS, CDR2 YFSETQ, per germline. DNA for the CDR3: TGCGCCAGCAGCTTGGATGGCGGGGAGCAGTTCTTC. It specifies CASSLDGGEQFF.

V is TRBV11-1 and J is TRBJ1-1; D gene ambiguous. CDR1 is SGHAT, CDR2 FQDESV, per germline (reference sequence). Trimming removed 8 bases from V and 0 bases from J, with 16 bases in between. The CDR3 has 15 residues. The CDR3 loop reads CASHPGGAMNTEAFF. Written as DNA, the CDR3 is TGTGCCAGCCACCCCGGAGGAGCCATGAACACTGAAGCTTTCTTT.

In its sample, this clone was seen once. The J gene is TRBJ2-7, the V gene TRBV10-2; no clear D gene. The germline V gene encodes CDR1 WSHSY and CDR2 SAAADI. Trimming stripped 4 bases from V and 4 bases from J, with 8 bases between. This CDR3 contains 12 residues. The CDR3 DNA sequence: TGCGCCAGCAGTGGGGCCCTTTACGAGCAGTACTTC. It is translated as CASSGALYEQYF.

This clone was seen more than once but under ten times. The CDR3 here is CASRPLRGQKDTEAFF. In DNA, the CDR3 is TGTGCCAGCAGACCTTTGCGGGGACAGAAAGACACTGAAGCTTTCTTT. This rearrangement joins TRBV6-2 or TRBV6-3 to TRBJ1-1; 7 bases map to TRBD1. Per the germline V gene, CDR1 is MNHEY and CDR2 is SVGEGT. The CDR3 extends over 16 amino acids. V dropped 6 bases and J dropped 3; count of bases not matched to a gene: 13.

The chain carries TRBV7-9 and TRBJ2-7, with D possibly matching TRBD2 (6 bases). The CDR3 has 13 amino acids. Deletions cut 7 bases from V and 6 bases from J, with 16 bases between. Germline lookup yields CDR1 SEHNR and CDR2 FQNEAQ (reference sequence). CDR3 coding DNA: TGTGCCAGCACCACGGCGGGATTTTTCGAGCAGTACTTC. This encodes CASTTAGFFEQYF.

The chain joins TRBV27 to TRBJ2-1; TRBD2 matches at 7 bases. CDR1 is MNHEY, CDR2 SMNVEV, per germline (reference sequence). V trimming: 8 bases; J trimming: 7 bases; junction bases outside the gene matches: 11. The CDR3 sequence is 14 residues long. CDR3 bases: TGTGCCAGCGGGACCCCACGGGAGGCGAATGAGCAGTTCTTC. Protein sequence: CASGTPREANEQFF.